What follows are 29 T cell receptor beta chains derived from one specimen sequenced in a study of T cell repertoires in cytomegalovirus infection. One entry per CDR3 protein results from TCRdb running MiXCR on the reads. This sample has about 900,000 distinct CDR3 sequences, with roughly 30% found just once. The antigens these receptors bind are not known. The sample here was cultured CD8+ T cells from PBMCs, taken from culture after CMV antigen stimulation. Every receptor here comes from a human donor in good health (CMV status not recorded). Some clones in this sample may be carry-over from other donors' samples.

Turning to this clonotype: This may be a read error: a much more frequent sequence differs by one nucleotide. CDR3: CASRHSGTGDNYGYTF. The CDR3 nucleotides read TGTGCCAGCAGACATTCCGGGACAGGGGATAACTATGGCTACACCTTC. This chain joins TRBV7-6 and TRBJ1-2; 10 bases map to TRBD1. Germline CDR1 SGHVS, CDR2 FNYEAQ. The CDR3 totals 16 residues. V trimming: 6 bases; J trimming: 1 base; junction bases outside the gene matches: 8.

This clonotype was seen only a few times. The chain links TRBV7-6 to TRBJ2-3, with TRBD2 matching 12 bases. Germline V gives CDR1 SGHVS, CDR2 FNYEAQ. The CDR3 totals 15 residues. With V trimmed by 6 bases and J by 2 bases, 3 bases remained unmatched. The CDR3 bases are TGTGCCAGCAGAGGACTAGCGGGGTTCACAGATACGCAGTATTTT. Translated, it gives CASRGLAGFTDTQYF.

A remark on this clonotype: A much larger clone differs from this one at a single base, so this may be a read error. This chain connects TRBV7-8 to TRBJ1-2; D remains unclear. The germline gives CDR1 SGHVS, CDR2 FQNEAQ. The CDR3 has 12 amino acids. CDR3: CTSRSPGGGYTF. The CDR3 nucleotides read TGTACCAGCAGATCCCCGGGTGGGGGCTACACCTTC. The complete variable domain, with remaining parts taken from reference TRBV7-8 and TRBJ1-2, reads GAGVSQSPRYKVAKRGQDVALRCDPISGHVSLFWYQQALGQGPEFLTYFQNEAQLDKSGLPSDRFFAERPEGSVSTLKIQRTQQEDSAVYLCTSRSPGGGYTFGSGTRLTVV.

This clonotype was seen more than once but under ten times. CDR3 in DNA: TGTGCTAGTGGTTTGGTACTCGGGCGGAATTACACAGATACGCAGTATTTT. Encoded protein: CASGLVLGRNYTDTQYF. The V gene is TRBV12-5, the J gene TRBJ2-3; D is unresolved. There are 17 residues in the CDR3. V was cut by 0 bases and J by 2 bases, with 15 bases left in between. The germline V gene encodes CDR1 LGHNT and CDR2 FRNRAP.

This clonotype appeared a few times. The chain carries TRBV28 and TRBJ1-5; D is undetermined. V was clipped by 3 bases and J by 3 bases, with 9 bases between them. CDR3 size: 14 residues. In germline, CDR1 is MDHEN, CDR2 SYDVKM. The CDR3 loop reads CASSFPRINQPQHF. In DNA form, the CDR3 reads TGTGCCAGCAGTTTTCCCCGGATCAATCAGCCCCAGCATTTT.

This chain joins TRBV11-2 and TRBJ2-1; 8 nucleotides match TRBD2. CDR3 length: 18 amino acids. The germline gives CDR1 SGHAT, CDR2 FQNNGV. V trimming: 2 bases; J trimming: 5 bases; junction bases outside the gene matches: 14. This chain's CDR3 is CASSLWSRGGLRNNEQFF. In nucleotides, the CDR3 is TGTGCCAGCAGCTTATGGAGTCGGGGGGGCCTACGCAACAATGAGCAGTTCTTC.

This clonotype appeared a few times. This chain joins TRBV12-5 and TRBJ2-1; D possibly corresponds to TRBD1 (5 bases). Germline loops: CDR1 LGHNT, CDR2 FRNRAP. The V end lost 4 bases, the J end lost 8 bases, and 12 bases lay between the germline ends. The CDR3 loop spans 13 amino acids. The CDR3: CASGSSGPHEQFF. In DNA form, the CDR3 reads TGTGCTAGTGGTTCCTCAGGGCCCCATGAGCAGTTCTTC.

This clonotype was found a few times. This sequence joins TRBV7-6 and TRBJ2-7; TRBD2 agrees at 10 bases. The CDR3 covers 17 residues. V lost 0 bases and J lost 4; bases outside the gene matches: 9. The germline CDR1 and CDR2 sequences are SGHVS and FNYEAQ. The CDR3 nucleotides read TGTGCCAGCAGCTTAGCTTGGAGAGCTAGCGGGGGATACGAGCAGTACTTC. This encodes CASSLAWRASGGYEQYF.

This chain links TRBV19 with TRBJ1-1; the D is unclear. V lost 5 bases and J lost 5, with 12 bases in between. This CDR3 contains 13 residues. Germline V CDR1 and CDR2: LNHDA, SQIVND (reference sequence). As DNA, the CDR3 is TGTGCCAGTAGTCAGGCGACGCGAACTGAAGCTTTCTTT. As protein: CASSQATRTEAFF.

The chain has TRBV5-6 and TRBJ2-6; D is unclear. CDR3 size: 18 residues. V was pared by 0 bases and J by 0 bases, with 13 bases between. The germline gives CDR1 SGHDT, CDR2 YYEEEE. The CDR3 DNA is TGTGCCAGCAGCTTGGGGGTCAGGCTTTCCTCTGGGGCCAACGTCCTGACTTTC. Encoded protein: CASSLGVRLSSGANVLTF.

This clonotype was seen a handful of times. V gene TRBV6-5 combines with J gene TRBJ2-7, with TRBD1 as a possible D gene (6 bases). Trimming shortened V by 0 bases and J by 6 bases, and 9 bases separated the two germline ends. Germline V lookup: CDR1 MNHEY, CDR2 SVGAGI. The CDR3 has 13 residues. CDR3 in DNA: TGTGCCAGCAGTTACTCTCAGGGGCTCGAGCAGTACGTC. Translation: CASSYSQGLEQYV.

Only a few counts were recorded for this clonotype. This chain connects TRBV9 to TRBJ1-1; D may be TRBD1 (5 bases). The V and J ends lost 3 bases and 5 bases respectively, with 14 bases between them. There are 14 residues in the CDR3. Germline CDR1 and CDR2: SGDLS and YYNGEE. The CDR3 loop is CASSDSGRRTEAFF. In DNA, the CDR3 is TGTGCCAGCAGCGACTCAGGGAGAAGGACTGAAGCTTTCTTT.

The V call is TRBV7-4, the J call TRBJ2-2; 9 positions match TRBD1. V shed 4 bases and J 3 bases; nucleotides not matched to a gene: 9. Germline loops: CDR1 SGHVT, CDR2 SQSDAQ. The CDR3 runs 17 residues. This CDR3 is CASSSAGDREDTGELFF. CDR3 DNA: TGTGCCAGCAGCTCGGCCGGGGACAGGGAGGACACCGGGGAGCTGTTTTTT.

The table lists this clonotype with a count of one. V usage is TRBV20-1 and J usage is TRBJ2-2; D not certain. With 5 bases removed from V and 5 bases from J, the gap between germline ends came to 15 bases. Germline CDR1 and CDR2: DFQATT and SNEGSKA (reference sequence). This CDR3 spans 14 amino acids. The CDR3 loop is CSARPDVWTGELFF. The CDR3 DNA follows: TGCAGTGCTCGACCTGACGTATGGACCGGGGAGCTGTTTTTT.

This clonotype was picked up a small number of times. The V call is TRBV12-3 or TRBV12-4, the J call TRBJ2-7, with D perhaps TRBD2 (6 bases). The CDR3 consists of 17 residues. Trimming removed 5 bases from V and 1 base from J, with 21 bases in between. CDR3 amino acids: CASSPRSRGRRSYEQYF. The CDR3 region has the DNA TGTGCCAGCAGTCCCAGGAGCCGGGGGAGACGTTCCTACGAGCAGTACTTC.

The chain links TRBV2 to TRBJ1-2, with D possibly TRBD1 on 5 matching bases. Trimming left V 3 bases short and J 4 bases short, with 12 bases between. The germline V gene encodes CDR1 SNHLY and CDR2 FYNNEI. This CDR3 has 14 residues. CDR3 amino acids: CASSDGGSFYGYTF. In DNA, the CDR3 is TGTGCCAGCAGTGACGGGGGGTCTTTCTATGGCTACACCTTC.

A few counts support this clonotype. The chain uses TRBV12-3 or TRBV12-4 and TRBJ1-5, with TRBD1 matching over 7 bases. V was clipped by 5 bases and J by 7 bases; unmatched bases: 5. There are 13 residues in the CDR3. Here the CDR3 reads CASSPQGWQPQHF. The CDR3 coding sequence is TGTGCCAGCAGTCCACAGGGGTGGCAGCCCCAGCATTTT.

Many counts were recorded for this clonotype. V and J are TRBV7-8 and TRBJ1-1, with a possible D match to TRBD1 (6 bases). Trimming pared 2 bases from V and 0 bases from J, leaving 16 bases between. There are 17 residues in the CDR3. In germline, CDR1 is SGHVS, CDR2 FQNEAQ. The CDR3 DNA is TGTGCCAGCAGCTTAATACGGACAGCTTACTTGAACACTGAAGCTTTCTTT. Its translation: CASSLIRTAYLNTEAFF.

In its sample, this clonotype was seen a few times. V gene TRBV5-4 combines with J gene TRBJ1-2; 8 nucleotides line up with TRBD1. CDR3 length: 16 residues. In germline, CDR1 is SGHNT, CDR2 YYREEE (reference sequence). The junction had 6 bases not matched to a gene; V was cut back by 0 bases and J by 2 bases. The CDR3 DNA reads TGTGCCAGCAGCTTGGCCCGGACAGGGAAGAACTATGGCTACACCTTC. Protein: CASSLARTGKNYGYTF.

This clonotype was observed a handful of times. The chain couples TRBV4-2 to TRBJ2-2; the D gene is possibly TRBD2 (7 bases). The CDR3 is 15 residues long. Germline-derived CDR1 and CDR2 are LGHNA and YNFKEQ. V gave up 6 bases and J gave up 5 bases, with 16 bases separating them. Here the CDR3 reads CASSAGAPGTGELFF. In DNA form, the CDR3 reads TGTGCCAGCAGTGCGGGGGCGCCGGGAACCGGGGAGCTGTTTTTT.

The CDR3 here is CASSELTSGRFEAFF. CDR3 nucleotide sequence: TGTGCCAGCAGTGAACTGACCTCAGGCCGATTTGAAGCTTTCTTT. This rearrangement joins TRBV2 to TRBJ1-1, with D hard to call. Germline CDR1 and CDR2: SNHLY and FYNNEI. The length of the CDR3 is 15 residues. V was pared by 2 bases and J by 7 bases, with 17 bases between.

The genes are TRBV20-1 and TRBJ1-5; the match to TRBD1 covers 8 bases. Germline values: CDR1 DFQATT, CDR2 SNEGSKA (reference sequence). V trimming: 0 bases; J trimming: 0 bases; junction bases outside the gene matches: 10. There are 18 residues in the CDR3. CDR3 bases: TGCAGTGCTAGAGATCTCCGGGACAGGTCCTATAGCAATCAGCCCCAGCATTTT. It specifies CSARDLRDRSYSNQPQHF.

This clonotype was found a few times. The J gene is TRBJ1-1, the V gene TRBV10-2; no clear D. The CDR3 length is 17 residues. Germline V lookup: CDR1 WSHSY, CDR2 SAAADI. V lost 0 bases and J 1 base, leaving 15 bases between the germline ends. CDR3: CASSESLYRVKNTEAFF. The CDR3 region has the DNA TGCGCCAGCAGTGAGTCTCTATATCGGGTGAAGAACACTGAAGCTTTCTTT.

This sequence joins TRBV7-6 and TRBJ2-1, with 7 bases matching TRBD2. Germline CDR1 SGHVS, CDR2 FNYEAQ. V dropped 5 bases and J dropped 6; count of bases not matched to a gene: 1. The CDR3 spans 12 residues. CDR3 protein: CASSTSANEQFF. CDR3 nucleotides: TGTGCCAGCAGCACTAGCGCCAATGAGCAGTTCTTC.

The table lists this clonotype with a few counts. The chain combines TRBV29-1 with TRBJ2-3; 12 bases are shared with TRBD2. The CDR3 consists of 15 residues. The trim removed 0 bases at V and 8 bases at J, leaving 6 bases unmatched. Germline CDR1 SQVTM, CDR2 ANQGSEA. The CDR3 DNA sequence: TGCAGCGTTGAAGATCTCGCTAGCGGGGGGGTTACGCAGTATTTT. Its translation: CSVEDLASGGVTQYF.

In regard to this clonotype: Germline and junction disagree at one end, which may indicate a read error. The chain recombines TRBV7-9 with TRBJ2-1; D may correspond to TRBD1 or TRBD2 (5 bases each). CDR3 length: 13 residues. Germline V lookup: CDR1 SEHNR, CDR2 FQNEAQ (reference sequence). The CDR3 sequence is CVSSLEGREEQFF. DNA for the CDR3: TGTGTCAGCAGCTTAGAGGGACGGGAAGAGCAGTTCTTC.

The chain carries TRBV10-2 and TRBJ1-2; D is uncertain. V shed 5 bases and J shed 1 base, with 8 bases lying between them. This CDR3 has 13 residues. Germline V gene data show CDR1 as WSHSY and CDR2 as SAAADI. The CDR3 spells CASSFPDNYGYTF. DNA for the CDR3: TGCGCCAGCAGTTTTCCAGATAACTATGGCTACACCTTC.

This clonotype was observed a handful of times. The genes are TRBV27 and TRBJ1-6; D is uncertain. The V end was cut by 5 bases, the J end by 11 bases, with 10 bases between. Per germline, CDR1 MNHEY and CDR2 SMNVEV (reference sequence). The CDR3 is 12 amino acids. The CDR3 here is CASSPPEAPLHF. CDR3 nucleotides: TGTGCCAGCAGTCCGCCCGAGGCACCCCTCCACTTT.

This clonotype was counted a few times. This chain connects TRBV7-8 to TRBJ2-7, with D unresolved. The CDR3 has 14 residues. V was shortened by 3 bases and J by 1 base, with 10 bases between the two germline ends. Germline V lookup: CDR1 SGHVS, CDR2 FQNEAQ. CDR3 DNA: TGTGCCAGCAGCTTCGTGGGGTTTTCCTACGAGCAGTACTTC. As protein: CASSFVGFSYEQYF.